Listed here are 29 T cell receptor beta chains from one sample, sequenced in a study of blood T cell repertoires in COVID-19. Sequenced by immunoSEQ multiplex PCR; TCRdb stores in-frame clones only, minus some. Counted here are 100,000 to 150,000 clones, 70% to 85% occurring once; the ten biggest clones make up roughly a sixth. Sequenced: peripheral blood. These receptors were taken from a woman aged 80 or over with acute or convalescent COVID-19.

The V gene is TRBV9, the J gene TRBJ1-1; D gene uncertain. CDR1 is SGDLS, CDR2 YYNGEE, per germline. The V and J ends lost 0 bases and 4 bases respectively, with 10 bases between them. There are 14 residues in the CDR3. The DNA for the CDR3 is TGTGCCAGCAGCGTAGTTCGAGGTGGCACTGAAGCTTTCTTT. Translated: CASSVVRGGTEAFF.

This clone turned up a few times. CDR3 DNA: TGTGCCAGCAGATCCGGACTGGGGAGAGATGAGCAGTTCTTC. This gives the protein CASRSGLGRDEQFF. The J gene is TRBJ2-1, the V gene TRBV6-6, with D maybe TRBD2 (5 bases). Germline V lookup: CDR1 MNHNY, CDR2 SVGAGI (reference sequence). Trimming pared 6 bases from V and 8 bases from J, leaving 17 bases between. This CDR3 has 14 residues.

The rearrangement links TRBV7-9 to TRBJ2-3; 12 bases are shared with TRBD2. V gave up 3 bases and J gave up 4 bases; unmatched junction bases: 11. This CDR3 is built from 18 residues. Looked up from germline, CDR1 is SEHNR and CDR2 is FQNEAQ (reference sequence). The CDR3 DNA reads TGTGCCAGCAGCTTGGGACTAGCGGGCCTTCTTCCTCCAGATACGCAGTATTTT. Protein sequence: CASSLGLAGLLPPDTQYF.

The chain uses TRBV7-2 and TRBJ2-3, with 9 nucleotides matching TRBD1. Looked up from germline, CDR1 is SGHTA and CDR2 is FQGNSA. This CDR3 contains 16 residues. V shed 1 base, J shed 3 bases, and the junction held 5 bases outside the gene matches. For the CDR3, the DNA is TGTGCCAGCAGCTTAGTGGGGACAGGGTGGACAGATACGCAGTATTTT. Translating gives CASSLVGTGWTDTQYF.

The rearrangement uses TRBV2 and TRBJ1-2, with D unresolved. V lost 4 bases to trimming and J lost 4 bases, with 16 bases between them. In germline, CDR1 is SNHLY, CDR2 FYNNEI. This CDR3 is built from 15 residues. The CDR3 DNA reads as TGTGCCAGCAGTGTTAAGCGGGCCCGGGGCTATGGCTACACCTTC. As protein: CASSVKRARGYGYTF.

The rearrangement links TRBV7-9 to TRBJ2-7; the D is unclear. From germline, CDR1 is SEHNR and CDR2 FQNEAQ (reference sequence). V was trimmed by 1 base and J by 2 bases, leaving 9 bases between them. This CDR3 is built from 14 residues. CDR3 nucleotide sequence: TGTGCCAGCAGCTTAGGGGCAGCTACCTACGAGCAGTACTTC. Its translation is CASSLGAATYEQYF.

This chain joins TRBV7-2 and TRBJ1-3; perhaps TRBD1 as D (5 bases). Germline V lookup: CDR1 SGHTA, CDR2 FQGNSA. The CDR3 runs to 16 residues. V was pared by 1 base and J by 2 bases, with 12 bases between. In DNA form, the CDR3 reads TGTGCCAGCAGCTTAGGGAGGGGCGCCCCTGGAAACACCATATATTTT. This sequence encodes CASSLGRGAPGNTIYF.

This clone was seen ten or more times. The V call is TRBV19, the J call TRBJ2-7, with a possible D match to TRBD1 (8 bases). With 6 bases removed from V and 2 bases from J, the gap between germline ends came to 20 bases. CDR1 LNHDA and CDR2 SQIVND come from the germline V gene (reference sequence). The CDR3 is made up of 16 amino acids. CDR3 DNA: TGTGCCAGTAGCCCTGGGGGGGGACAGGTCCCCTACGAGCAGTACTTC. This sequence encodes CASSPGGGQVPYEQYF.

Written as DNA, the CDR3 is TGTGCCAGTAGTAACAGGGGGTTAGACTCACCCCTCCACTTT. Encoded protein: CASSNRGLDSPLHF. The chain recombines TRBV19 with TRBJ1-6; TRBD1 matches at 8 bases. From germline, CDR1 is LNHDA and CDR2 SQIVND (reference sequence). Germline trimming cut 4 bases from V and 10 bases from J; bases unmatched to any gene: 6. The CDR3 consists of 14 residues.

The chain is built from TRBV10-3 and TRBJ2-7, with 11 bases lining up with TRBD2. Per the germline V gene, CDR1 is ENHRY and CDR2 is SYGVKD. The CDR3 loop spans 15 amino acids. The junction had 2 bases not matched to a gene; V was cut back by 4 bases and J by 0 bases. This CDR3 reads CAISGGTSGSYEQYF. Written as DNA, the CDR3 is TGTGCCATCAGTGGGGGGACTAGCGGCTCCTACGAGCAGTACTTC.

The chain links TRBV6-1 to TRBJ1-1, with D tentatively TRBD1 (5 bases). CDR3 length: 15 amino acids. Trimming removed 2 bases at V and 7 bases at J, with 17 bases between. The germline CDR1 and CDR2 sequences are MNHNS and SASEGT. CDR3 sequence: CASSENTGQGIEAFF. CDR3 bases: TGTGCCAGCAGTGAAAATACAGGTCAGGGCATTGAAGCTTTCTTT.

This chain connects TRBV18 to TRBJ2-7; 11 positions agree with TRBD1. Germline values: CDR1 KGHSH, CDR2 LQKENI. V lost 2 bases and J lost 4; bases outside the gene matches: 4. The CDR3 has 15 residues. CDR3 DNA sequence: TGTGCCAGCTCACCAGGGGGACAGGGGGTTTACGAGCAGTACTTC. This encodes CASSPGGQGVYEQYF.

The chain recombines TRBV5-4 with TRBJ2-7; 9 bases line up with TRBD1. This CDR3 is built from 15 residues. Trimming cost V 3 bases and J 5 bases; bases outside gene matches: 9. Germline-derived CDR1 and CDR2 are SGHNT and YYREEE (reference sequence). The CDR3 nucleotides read TGTGCCAGCAGCTCTCAGACAGGGGGTTTCAACGAGCAGTACTTC. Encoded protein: CASSSQTGGFNEQYF. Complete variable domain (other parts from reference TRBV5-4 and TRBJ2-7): ETGVTQSPTHLIKTRGQQVTLRCSSQSGHNTVSWYQQALGQGPQFIFQYYREEENGRGNFPPRFSGLQFPNYSSELNVNALELDDSALYLCASSSQTGGFNEQYFGPGTRLTVT.

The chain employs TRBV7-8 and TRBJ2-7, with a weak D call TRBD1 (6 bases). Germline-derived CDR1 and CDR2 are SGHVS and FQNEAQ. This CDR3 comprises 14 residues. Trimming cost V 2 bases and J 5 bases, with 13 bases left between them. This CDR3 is CASSLSWGRNEQYF. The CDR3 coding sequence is TGTGCCAGCAGCTTATCTTGGGGGCGGAACGAGCAGTACTTC.

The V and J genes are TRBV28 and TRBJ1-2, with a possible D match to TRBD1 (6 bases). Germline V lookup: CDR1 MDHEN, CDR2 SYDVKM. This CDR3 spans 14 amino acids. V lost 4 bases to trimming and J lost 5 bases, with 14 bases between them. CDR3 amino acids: CASSSADRIYGYTF. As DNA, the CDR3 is TGTGCCAGCAGTTCCGCGGACAGAATTTATGGCTACACCTTC.

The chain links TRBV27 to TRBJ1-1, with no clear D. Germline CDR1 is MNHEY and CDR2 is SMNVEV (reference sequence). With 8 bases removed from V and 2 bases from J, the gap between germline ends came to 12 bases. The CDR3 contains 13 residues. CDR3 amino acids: CASEFPVNTEAFF. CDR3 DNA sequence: TGTGCCAGCGAATTTCCGGTCAACACTGAAGCTTTCTTT.

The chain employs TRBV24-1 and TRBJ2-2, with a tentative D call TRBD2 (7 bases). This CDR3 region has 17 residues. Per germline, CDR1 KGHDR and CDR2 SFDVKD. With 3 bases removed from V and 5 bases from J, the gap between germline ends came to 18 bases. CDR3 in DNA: TGTGCCACCAGTGATGCTCGGGGGGCCCCGGGGACCGGGGAGCTGTTTTTT. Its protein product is CATSDARGAPGTGELFF.

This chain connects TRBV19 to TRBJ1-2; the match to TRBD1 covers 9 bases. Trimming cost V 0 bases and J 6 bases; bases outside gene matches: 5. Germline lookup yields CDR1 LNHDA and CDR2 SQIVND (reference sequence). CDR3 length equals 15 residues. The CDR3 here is CASSIDAGTGNGYTF. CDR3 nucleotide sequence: TGTGCCAGTAGTATAGATGCAGGGACAGGGAATGGCTACACCTTC.

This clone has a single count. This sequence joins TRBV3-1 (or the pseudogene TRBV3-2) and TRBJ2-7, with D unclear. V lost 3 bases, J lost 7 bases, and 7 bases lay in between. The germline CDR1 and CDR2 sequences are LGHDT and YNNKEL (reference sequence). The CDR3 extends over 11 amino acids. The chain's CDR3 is CASSHQWEQYF. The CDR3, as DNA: TGTGCCAGCAGCCACCAGTGGGAGCAGTACTTC.

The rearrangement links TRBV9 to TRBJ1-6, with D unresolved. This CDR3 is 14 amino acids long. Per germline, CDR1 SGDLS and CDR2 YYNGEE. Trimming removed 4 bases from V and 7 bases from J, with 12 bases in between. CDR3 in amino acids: CASSPRTGNSPLHF. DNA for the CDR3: TGTGCCAGCAGCCCGAGGACTGGGAATTCACCCCTCCACTTT.

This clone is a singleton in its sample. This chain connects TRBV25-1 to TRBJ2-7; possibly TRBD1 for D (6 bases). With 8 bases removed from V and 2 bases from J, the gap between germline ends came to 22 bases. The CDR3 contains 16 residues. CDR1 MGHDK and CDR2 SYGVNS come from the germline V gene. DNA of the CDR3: TGTGCCAGCTCCACCGCAACAGGGACGAAAACCTACGAGCAGTACTTC. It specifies CASSTATGTKTYEQYF.

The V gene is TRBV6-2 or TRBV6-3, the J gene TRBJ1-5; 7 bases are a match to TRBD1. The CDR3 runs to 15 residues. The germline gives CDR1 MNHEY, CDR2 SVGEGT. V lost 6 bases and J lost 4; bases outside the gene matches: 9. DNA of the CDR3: TGTGCCAGCAGGCCTAGACAGGGATGGAATCAGCCCCAGCATTTT. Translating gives CASRPRQGWNQPQHF.

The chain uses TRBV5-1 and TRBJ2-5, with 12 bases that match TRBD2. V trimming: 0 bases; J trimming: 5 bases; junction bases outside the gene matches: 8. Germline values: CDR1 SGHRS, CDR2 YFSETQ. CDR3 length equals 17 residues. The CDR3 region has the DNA TGCGCCAGCAGCTTGGGTGTGACTAGCGGGAGCGGGGAGACCCAGTACTTC. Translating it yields CASSLGVTSGSGETQYF. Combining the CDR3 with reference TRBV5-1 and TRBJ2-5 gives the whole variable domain KAGVTQTPRYLIKTRGQQVTLSCSPISGHRSVSWYQQTPGQGLQFLFEYFSETQRNKGNFPGRFSGRQFSNSRSEMNVSTLELGDSALYLCASSLGVTSGSGETQYFGPGTRLLVL.

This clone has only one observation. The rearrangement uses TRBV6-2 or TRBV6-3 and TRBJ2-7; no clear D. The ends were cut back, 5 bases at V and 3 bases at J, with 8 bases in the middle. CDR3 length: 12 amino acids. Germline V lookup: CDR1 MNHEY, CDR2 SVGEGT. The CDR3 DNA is TGTGCCAGCAGTACCGGGTACTACGAGCAGTACTTC. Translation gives CASSTGYYEQYF.

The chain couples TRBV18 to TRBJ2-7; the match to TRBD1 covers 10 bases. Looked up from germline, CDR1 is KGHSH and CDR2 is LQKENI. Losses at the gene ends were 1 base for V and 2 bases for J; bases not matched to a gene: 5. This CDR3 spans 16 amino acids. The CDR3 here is CASSPRGGTGAYEQYF. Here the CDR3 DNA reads TGTGCCAGCTCACCACGCGGAGGGACAGGGGCCTACGAGCAGTACTTC.

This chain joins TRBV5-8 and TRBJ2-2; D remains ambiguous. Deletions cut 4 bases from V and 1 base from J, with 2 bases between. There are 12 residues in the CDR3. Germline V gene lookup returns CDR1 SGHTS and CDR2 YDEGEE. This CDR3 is CASSLNTGELFF. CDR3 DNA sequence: TGTGCCAGCAGCCTGAACACCGGGGAGCTGTTTTTT.

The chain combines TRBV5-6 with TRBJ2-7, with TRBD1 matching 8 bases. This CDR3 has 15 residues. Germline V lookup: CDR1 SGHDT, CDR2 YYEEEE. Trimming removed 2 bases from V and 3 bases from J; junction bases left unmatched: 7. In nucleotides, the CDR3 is TGTGCCAGCAGCTTTGGACAGGGTGGAGGCTACGAGCAGTACTTC. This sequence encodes CASSFGQGGGYEQYF.

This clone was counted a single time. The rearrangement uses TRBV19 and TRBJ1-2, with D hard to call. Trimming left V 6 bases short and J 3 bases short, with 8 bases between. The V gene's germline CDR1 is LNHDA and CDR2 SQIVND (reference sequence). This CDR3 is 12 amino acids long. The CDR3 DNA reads TGTGCCAGTAGCGAGCTGGACTATGGCTACACCTTC. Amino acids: CASSELDYGYTF.

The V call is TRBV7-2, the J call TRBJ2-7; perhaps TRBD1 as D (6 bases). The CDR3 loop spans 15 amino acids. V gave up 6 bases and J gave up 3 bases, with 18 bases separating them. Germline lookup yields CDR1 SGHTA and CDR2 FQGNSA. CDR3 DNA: TGTGCCAGCAGATCTCCTACAGGGACACTCTACGAGCAGTACTTC. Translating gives CASRSPTGTLYEQYF.